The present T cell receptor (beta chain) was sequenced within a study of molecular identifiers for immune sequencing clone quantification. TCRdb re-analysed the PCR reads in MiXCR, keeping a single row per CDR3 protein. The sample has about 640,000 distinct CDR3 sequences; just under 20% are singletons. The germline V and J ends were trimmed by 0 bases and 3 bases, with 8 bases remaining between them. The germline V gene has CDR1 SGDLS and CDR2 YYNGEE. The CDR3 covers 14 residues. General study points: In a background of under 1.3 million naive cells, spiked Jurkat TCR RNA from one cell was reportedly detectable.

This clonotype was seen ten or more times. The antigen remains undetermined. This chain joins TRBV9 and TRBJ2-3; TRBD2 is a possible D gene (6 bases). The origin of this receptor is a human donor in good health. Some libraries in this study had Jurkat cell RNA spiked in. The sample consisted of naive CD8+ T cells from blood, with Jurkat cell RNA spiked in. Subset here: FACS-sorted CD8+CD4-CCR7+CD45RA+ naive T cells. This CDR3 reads CASSVVAATDTQYF. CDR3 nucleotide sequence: TGTGCCAGCAGCGTAGTAGCGGCGACAGATACGCAGTATTTT.